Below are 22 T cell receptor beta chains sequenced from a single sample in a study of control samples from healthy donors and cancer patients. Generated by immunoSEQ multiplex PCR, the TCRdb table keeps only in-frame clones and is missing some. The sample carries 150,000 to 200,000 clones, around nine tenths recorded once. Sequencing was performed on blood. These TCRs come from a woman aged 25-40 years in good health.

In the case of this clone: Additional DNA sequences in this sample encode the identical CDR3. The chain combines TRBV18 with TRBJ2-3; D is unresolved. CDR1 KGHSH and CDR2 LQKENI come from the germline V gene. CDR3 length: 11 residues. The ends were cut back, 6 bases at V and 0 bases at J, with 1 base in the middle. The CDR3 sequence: CASSSTDTQYF. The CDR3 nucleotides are TGTGCCAGCTCTAGCACAGATACGCAGTATTTT.

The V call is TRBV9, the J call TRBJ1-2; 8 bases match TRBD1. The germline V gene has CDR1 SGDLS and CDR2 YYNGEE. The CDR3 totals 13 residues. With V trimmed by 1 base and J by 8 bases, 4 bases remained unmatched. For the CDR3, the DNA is TGTGCCAGCAGCGTAATCCGACAGGGGGGCTACACCTTC. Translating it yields CASSVIRQGGYTF.

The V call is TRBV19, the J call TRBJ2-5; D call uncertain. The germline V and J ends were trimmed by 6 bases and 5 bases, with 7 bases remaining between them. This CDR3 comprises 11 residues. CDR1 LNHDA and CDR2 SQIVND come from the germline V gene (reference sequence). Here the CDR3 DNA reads TGTGCCAGTAGATTCGCCGAGACCCAGTACTTC. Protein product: CASRFAETQYF.

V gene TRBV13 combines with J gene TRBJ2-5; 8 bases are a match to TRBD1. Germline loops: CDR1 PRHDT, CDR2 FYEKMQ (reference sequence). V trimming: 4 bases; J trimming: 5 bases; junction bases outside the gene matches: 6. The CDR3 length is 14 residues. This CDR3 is CASSSQTGDETQYF. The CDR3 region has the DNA TGTGCCAGCAGCTCTCAGACAGGGGATGAGACCCAGTACTTC.

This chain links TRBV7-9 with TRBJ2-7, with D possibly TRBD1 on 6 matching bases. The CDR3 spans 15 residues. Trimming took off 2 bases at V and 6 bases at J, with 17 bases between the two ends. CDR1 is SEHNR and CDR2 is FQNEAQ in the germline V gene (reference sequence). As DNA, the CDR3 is TGTGCCAGCAGCTTATCGGGACACCGGGCGGGCGAGCAGTACTTC. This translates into CASSLSGHRAGEQYF.

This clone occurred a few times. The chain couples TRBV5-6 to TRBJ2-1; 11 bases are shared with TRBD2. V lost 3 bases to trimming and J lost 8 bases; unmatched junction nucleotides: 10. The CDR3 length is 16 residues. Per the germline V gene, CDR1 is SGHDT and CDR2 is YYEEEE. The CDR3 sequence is CASSSLAGGLAYEQFF. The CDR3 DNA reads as TGTGCCAGCAGCTCATTAGCGGGGGGGCTCGCCTATGAGCAGTTCTTC.

The CDR3 protein is CASSVRDVNYGYTF. The CDR3 nucleotides are TGTGCCAGCAGCGTCCGGGACGTTAACTATGGCTACACCTTC. The J gene is TRBJ1-2, the V gene TRBV9, with D tentatively TRBD1 (5 bases). V was pared by 2 bases and J by 1 base, with 9 bases between. The germline CDR1 and CDR2 sequences are SGDLS and YYNGEE. The CDR3 covers 14 residues.

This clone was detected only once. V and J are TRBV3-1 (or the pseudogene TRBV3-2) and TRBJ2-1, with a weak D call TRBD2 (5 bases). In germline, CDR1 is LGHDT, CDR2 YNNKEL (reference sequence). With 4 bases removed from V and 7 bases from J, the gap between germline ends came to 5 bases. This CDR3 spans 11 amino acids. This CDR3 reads CASSRGNEQFF. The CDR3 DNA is TGTGCCAGCAGCCGCGGGAATGAGCAGTTCTTC.

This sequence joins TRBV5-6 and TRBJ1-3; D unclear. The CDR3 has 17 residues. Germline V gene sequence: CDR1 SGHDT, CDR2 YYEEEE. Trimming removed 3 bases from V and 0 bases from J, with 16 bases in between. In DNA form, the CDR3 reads TGTGCCAGCAGCTGGCGGAGGCCAAACTTCTCTGGAAACACCATATATTTT. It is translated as CASSWRRPNFSGNTIYF.

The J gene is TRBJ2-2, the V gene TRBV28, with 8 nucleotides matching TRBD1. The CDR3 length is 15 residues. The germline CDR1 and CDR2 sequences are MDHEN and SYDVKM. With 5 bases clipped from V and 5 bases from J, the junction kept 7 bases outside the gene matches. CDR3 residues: CASSPGDRSTGELFF. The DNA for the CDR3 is TGTGCCAGCAGTCCTGGGGACAGGTCAACCGGGGAGCTGTTTTTT.

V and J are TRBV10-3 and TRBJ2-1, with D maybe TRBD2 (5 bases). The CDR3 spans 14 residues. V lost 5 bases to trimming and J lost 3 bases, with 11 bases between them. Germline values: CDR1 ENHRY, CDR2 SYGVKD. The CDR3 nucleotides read TGTGCCATCAGTCGGGGATCGGTCTACAATGAGCAGTTCTTC. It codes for CAISRGSVYNEQFF.

DNA for the CDR3: TGCAGCGTTGTTCTAGCGGCCTACGAGCAGTACTTC. It encodes CSVVLAAYEQYF. V and J are TRBV29-1 and TRBJ2-7; 7 positions match TRBD2. V dropped 4 bases and J dropped 2; count of bases not matched to a gene: 2. The length of the CDR3 is 12 residues. CDR1 is SQVTM and CDR2 is ANQGSEA in the germline V gene.

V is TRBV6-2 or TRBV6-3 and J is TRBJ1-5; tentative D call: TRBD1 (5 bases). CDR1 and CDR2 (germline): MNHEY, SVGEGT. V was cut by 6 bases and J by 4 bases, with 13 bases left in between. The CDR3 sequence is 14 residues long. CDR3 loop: CASSRDLGNQPQHF. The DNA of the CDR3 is TGTGCCAGCAGCCGGGACTTAGGGAATCAGCCCCAGCATTTT.

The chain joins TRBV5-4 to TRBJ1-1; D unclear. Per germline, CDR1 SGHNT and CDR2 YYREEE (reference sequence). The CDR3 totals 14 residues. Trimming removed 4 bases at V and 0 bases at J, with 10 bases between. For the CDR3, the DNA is TGTGCCAGCAGCCCCGGAAGGATGAACACTGAAGCTTTCTTT. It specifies CASSPGRMNTEAFF.

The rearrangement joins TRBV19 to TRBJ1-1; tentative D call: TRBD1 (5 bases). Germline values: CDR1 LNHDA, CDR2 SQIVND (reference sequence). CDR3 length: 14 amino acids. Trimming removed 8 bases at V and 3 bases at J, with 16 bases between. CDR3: CASGGPPSHTEAFF. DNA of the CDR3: TGTGCCAGTGGGGGACCGCCAAGTCACACTGAAGCTTTCTTT.

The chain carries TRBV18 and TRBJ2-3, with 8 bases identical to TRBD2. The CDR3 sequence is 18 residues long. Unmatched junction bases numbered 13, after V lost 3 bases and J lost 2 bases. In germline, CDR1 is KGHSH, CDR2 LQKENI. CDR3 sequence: CASSPVPERGLTTDTQYF. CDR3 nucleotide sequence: TGTGCCAGCTCACCCGTACCGGAGCGGGGGCTAACCACAGATACGCAGTATTTT.

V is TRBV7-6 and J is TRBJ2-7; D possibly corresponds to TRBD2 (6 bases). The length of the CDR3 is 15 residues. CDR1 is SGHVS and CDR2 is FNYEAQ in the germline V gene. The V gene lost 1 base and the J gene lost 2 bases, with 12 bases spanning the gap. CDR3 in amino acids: CASSLGRGAAYEQYV. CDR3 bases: TGTGCCAGCAGCTTAGGGCGCGGGGCAGCCTACGAGCAGTACGTC.

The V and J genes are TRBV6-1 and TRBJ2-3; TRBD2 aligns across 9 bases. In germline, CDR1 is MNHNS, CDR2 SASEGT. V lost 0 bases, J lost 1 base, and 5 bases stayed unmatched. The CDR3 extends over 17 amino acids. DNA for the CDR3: TGTGCCAGCAGTGAAGCCCTGACTAGCGGCCGCACAGATACGCAGTATTTT. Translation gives CASSEALTSGRTDTQYF.

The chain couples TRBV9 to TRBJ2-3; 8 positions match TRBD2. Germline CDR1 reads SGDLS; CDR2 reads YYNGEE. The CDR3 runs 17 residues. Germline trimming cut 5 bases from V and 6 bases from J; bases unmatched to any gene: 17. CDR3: CASSQLGRAGGPDTQYF. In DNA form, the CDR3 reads TGTGCCAGCAGTCAGCTAGGGAGGGCGGGGGGACCGGATACGCAGTATTTT.

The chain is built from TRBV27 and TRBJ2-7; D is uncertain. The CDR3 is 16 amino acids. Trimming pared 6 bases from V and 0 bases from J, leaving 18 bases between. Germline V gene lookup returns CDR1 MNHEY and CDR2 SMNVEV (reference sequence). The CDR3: CASRVRWQEPSYEQYF. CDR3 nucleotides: TGTGCCAGCAGGGTAAGGTGGCAGGAACCCTCCTACGAGCAGTACTTC.

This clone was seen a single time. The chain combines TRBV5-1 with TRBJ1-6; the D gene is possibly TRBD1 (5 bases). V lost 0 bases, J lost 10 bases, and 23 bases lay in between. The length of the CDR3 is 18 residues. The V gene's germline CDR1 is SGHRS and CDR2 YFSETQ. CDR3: CASSLVGGTGVAGSPLHF. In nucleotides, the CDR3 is TGCGCCAGCAGCTTGGTAGGCGGGACCGGCGTTGCCGGGTCACCCCTCCACTTT.

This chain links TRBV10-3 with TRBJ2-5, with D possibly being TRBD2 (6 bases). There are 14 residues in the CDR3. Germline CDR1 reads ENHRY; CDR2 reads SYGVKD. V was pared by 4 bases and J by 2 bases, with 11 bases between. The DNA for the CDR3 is TGTGCCATCAGTGGGGGGGACTTGCAAGAGACCCAGTACTTC. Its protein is CAISGGDLQETQYF.